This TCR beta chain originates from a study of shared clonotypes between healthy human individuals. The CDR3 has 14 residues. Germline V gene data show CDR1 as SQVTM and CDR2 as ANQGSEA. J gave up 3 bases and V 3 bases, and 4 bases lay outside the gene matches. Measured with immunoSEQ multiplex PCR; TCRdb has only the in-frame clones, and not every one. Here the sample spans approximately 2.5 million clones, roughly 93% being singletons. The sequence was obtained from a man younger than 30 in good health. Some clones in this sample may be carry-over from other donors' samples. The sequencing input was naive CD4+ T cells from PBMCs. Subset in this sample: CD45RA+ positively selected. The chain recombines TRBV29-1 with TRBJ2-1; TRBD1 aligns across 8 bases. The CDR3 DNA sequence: TGCAGCGTTGATATAGGACAGGGCTACAATGAGCAGTTCTTC. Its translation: CSVDIGQGYNEQFF.